A selection of T cell receptor beta chains follows, all from one sample in a study of Ad26.COV2.S vaccination and SARS-CoV-2 variants. Measured with immunoSEQ multiplex PCR; TCRdb has only the in-frame clones, and not every one. The sample records about 440,000 clones, roughly 89% being singletons. The source material was peripheral blood, sampled in a trial of Ad26.COV2.S vaccine versus placebo. The source of these receptors is a person between 18 and 59 years old who received the Ad26.COV2.S COVID-19 vaccine or a placebo. Both conserved end residues are part of each CDR3. The D gene is left open where the match is weak. Where a row states a size, it is once, few, many or the class of an expanded clone; other rows omit it.

TRBD2 | TRBJ2-1 | TRBV7-3 | - | CASSLGASGRARSSYNEQFF | TGTGCCAGCAGCTTAGGGGCTAGCGGGAGGGCCCGGAGCTCCTACAATGAGCAGTTCTTC
- | TRBJ1-4 | TRBV7-9 | - | CASSLGSEEKLFF | TGTGCCAGCAGCTTAGGGTCCGAGGAAAAACTGTTTTTT
TRBD1 | TRBJ2-5 | TRBV5-4 | - | CASSGDREQETQYF | TGTGCCAGCAGCGGAGACAGGGAGCAAGAGACCCAGTACTTC
TRBD2 | TRBJ2-1 | TRBV9 | - | CASSVGLAGGEQFF | TGTGCCAGCAGCGTCGGACTAGCGGGAGGTGAGCAGTTCTTC
- | TRBJ2-5 | TRBV7-3 | - | CASSLGAGETQYF | TGTGCCAGCAGCTTGGGGGCTGGGGAGACCCAGTACTTC
- | TRBJ2-3 | TRBV7-8 | - | CASLITDTQYF | TGTGCCAGCCTGATCACAGATACGCAGTATTTT
TRBD2 | TRBJ2-1 | TRBV30 | - | CAWSGALAGGPYNEQFF | TGTGCCTGGAGTGGGGCCCTAGCGGGAGGGCCCTACAATGAGCAGTTCTTC
- | TRBJ2-7 | TRBV10-3 | - | CASTPVQGSHEQYF | TGTGCCAGCACCCCCGTGCAAGGATCCCACGAGCAGTACTTC
TRBD1 | TRBJ1-5 | TRBV15 | - | CATSRDRGTQPQHF | TGTGCCACCAGCAGAGACAGGGGGACTCAGCCCCAGCATTTT
- | TRBJ1-5 | TRBV28 | - | CASSFSSWGNQPQHF | TGTGCCAGCAGTTTCAGTTCCTGGGGCAATCAGCCCCAGCATTTT
TRBD2 | TRBJ2-7 | TRBV18 | - | CASSPWASGSYEQYF | TGTGCCAGCTCACCCTGGGCTAGCGGGAGTTACGAGCAGTACTTC
TRBD2 | TRBJ2-7 | TRBV5-4 | - | CASSFGTSGRAYEQYF | TGTGCCAGCAGCTTTGGGACTAGCGGGAGGGCCTACGAGCAGTACTTC
- | TRBJ2-1 | TRBV28 | - | CASTRDGWGYNEQFF | TGTGCCAGCACTAGGGACGGGTGGGGATACAATGAGCAGTTCTTC
TRBD2 | TRBJ2-1 | TRBV7-3 | - | CASSQPSGTSYNEQFF | TGTGCCAGCAGCCAACCTAGCGGGACCTCCTACAATGAGCAGTTCTTC
TRBD2 | TRBJ2-7 | TRBV5-1 | - | CASSLALLAGAAEQYF | TGCGCCAGCAGCTTGGCCCTGCTAGCGGGAGCGGCCGAGCAGTACTTC
- | TRBJ2-3 | TRBV3-1/TRBV3-2 | once | CASSREGGARTDTQYF | TGTGCCAGCAGCAGAGAGGGGGGGGCACGCACAGATACGCAGTATTTT
- | TRBJ2-2 | TRBV28 | - | CASSSTGELFF | TGTGCCAGCAGTTCAACCGGGGAGCTGTTTTTT
TRBD2 | TRBJ2-7 | TRBV7-9 | few | CASTPAPALAGIKSYEQYF | TGTGCCAGCACCCCGGCCCCAGCGCTAGCGGGAATCAAATCCTACGAGCAGTACTTC
- | TRBJ2-7 | TRBV28 | - | CASSFGGLAEQYF | TGTGCCAGCAGTTTTGGGGGGCTAGCCGAGCAGTACTTC
TRBD1 | TRBJ2-3 | TRBV2 | - | CASLTGQGSDTQYF | TGTGCCAGCCTAACGGGACAGGGCTCCGATACGCAGTATTTT
TRBD2 | TRBJ2-5 | TRBV9 | - | CASSLGTSGRAFTETQYF | TGTGCCAGCAGCCTAGGGACTAGCGGGAGGGCTTTTACAGAGACCCAGTACTTC
- | TRBJ2-7 | TRBV5-4 | - | CASRWSGAYEQYF | TGTGCCAGCAGGTGGTCGGGGGCCTACGAGCAGTACTTC
- | TRBJ2-3 | TRBV11-2 | - | CASTSTHTQYF | TGTGCCAGCACCTCGACCCATACGCAGTATTTT
TRBD1 | TRBJ1-2 | TRBV28 | - | CASRPKGQGSHYGYTF | TGTGCCAGCAGACCCAAGGGACAGGGTTCTCACTATGGCTACACCTTC
- | TRBJ2-2 | TRBV9 | - | CASSVARNPNTGELFF | TGTGCCAGCAGCGTAGCTCGGAATCCGAACACCGGGGAGCTGTTTTTT
- | TRBJ1-2 | TRBV5-4 | - | CASRPPGINYGYTF | TGTGCCAGCAGACCGCCGGGGATAAACTATGGCTACACCTTC
- | TRBJ1-1 | TRBV18 | - | CASSTKQENTEAFF | TGTGCCAGCTCAACAAAACAGGAGAACACTGAAGCTTTCTTT
- | TRBJ2-7 | TRBV6-5 | - | CASRKATGQGEQYF | TGTGCCAGCAGGAAGGCAACAGGGCAGGGCGAGCAGTACTTC
TRBD1 | TRBJ2-1 | TRBV29-1 | - | CSVDPQGVTYNEQFF | TGCAGCGTTGATCCCCAGGGGGTCACCTACAATGAGCAGTTCTTC
- | TRBJ2-7 | TRBV5-6 | - | CASSLAFEQAYEQYF | TGTGCCAGCAGCTTGGCGTTCGAACAAGCCTACGAGCAGTACTTC
- | TRBJ1-6 | TRBV7-8 | few | CASSLSDGYSPLHF | TGTGCCAGCAGCTTATCGGACGGCTATTCACCCCTCCACTTT
- | TRBJ1-2 | TRBV30 | - | CAWSASAGMGGYTF | TGTGCCTGGAGTGCGTCGGCGGGAATGGGTGGCTACACCTTC
TRBD1 | TRBJ1-1 | TRBV28 | - | CASSLVRTGAMNTEAFF | TGTGCCAGCAGTTTAGTCCGGACAGGGGCCATGAACACTGAAGCTTTCTTT
- | TRBJ1-1 | TRBV11-2 | - | CASRPTAKNTEAFF | TGTGCCAGCAGACCGACAGCAAAGAACACTGAAGCTTTCTTT
- | TRBJ2-7 | TRBV11-1 | - | CASSKDRLNEQYF | TGTGCCAGCAGCAAAGACAGGTTGAACGAGCAGTACTTC
TRBD1 | TRBJ1-2 | TRBV4-3 | - | CASSQDGDRGGYGYTF | TGCGCCAGCAGCCAAGATGGAGACAGGGGAGGCTATGGCTACACCTTC
- | TRBJ2-7 | TRBV28 | - | CASREGRVGEQYF | TGTGCCAGCAGGGAGGGCAGGGTAGGCGAGCAGTACTTC